This entry lists 21 T cell receptor beta chains sequenced from one sample in a study of hypomethylating agent response in myelodysplastic syndrome. The repertoire was sequenced with immunoSEQ multiplex PCR; TCRdb's copy has only in-frame clones and lacks some. The table includes about 2,800 clones, more than 65% detected once. This specimen was bone marrow, taken before or after starting hypomethylating agent treatment for myelodysplastic syndrome (not recorded which). The receptors here all came from a human donor with myelodysplastic syndrome.

In its sample, this clone was seen a few times. The chain uses TRBV11-2 and TRBJ2-7; 7 bases line up with TRBD2. CDR3 length equals 14 residues. Trimming cost V 5 bases and J 5 bases; bases outside gene matches: 9. CDR1 is SGHAT and CDR2 is FQNNGV in the germline V gene. The CDR3 DNA follows: TGTGCCAGCAGCGAACTACGACTAGCCCACGAGCAGTACTTC. Amino acids: CASSELRLAHEQYF.

This chain connects TRBV10-3 to TRBJ2-3, with D possibly matching TRBD2 (6 bases). V lost 6 bases, J lost 4 bases, and 14 bases lay in between. CDR1 and CDR2 (germline): ENHRY, SYGVKD. This CDR3 comprises 14 residues. The CDR3 reads CAIRQEGMADTQYF. In DNA form, the CDR3 reads TGTGCCATCAGGCAGGAGGGAATGGCAGATACGCAGTATTTT.

The rearrangement joins TRBV6-1 to TRBJ2-3; no definite D call. V dropped 3 bases and J dropped 7 bases, with 14 bases sitting between them. The length of the CDR3 is 14 residues. From germline, CDR1 is MNHNS and CDR2 SASEGT. As DNA, the CDR3 is TGTGCCAGCAGTGATAACTCCCGCCAGCATACGCAGTATTTT. Amino acid sequence: CASSDNSRQHTQYF.

This chain uses TRBV27 with TRBJ2-3; D is ambiguous. Germline lookup yields CDR1 MNHEY and CDR2 SMNVEV (reference sequence). The CDR3 length is 12 residues. The V gene lost 5 bases and the J gene lost 6 bases, with 9 bases spanning the gap. CDR3 sequence reads: CASSPYLDTQYF. CDR3 DNA: TGTGCCAGCAGTCCTTACTTGGATACGCAGTATTTT.

V usage is TRBV7-2 and J usage is TRBJ2-5, with D unclear. Judging by the DNA end, TRBJ2-7 fits better; the J call may be wrong. The CDR3 extends over 15 amino acids. Germline CDR1 reads SGHTA; CDR2 reads FQGNSA. The CDR3 nucleotides read TGTGCCAGCAGCTTAGCTGGCGTGAACTCCTACGAGCAGTACTTC. As protein: CASSLAGVNSYEQYF.

The V and J genes are TRBV5-5 and TRBJ1-2; D is unclear. The germline V gene encodes CDR1 SGHKS and CDR2 YYEKEE (reference sequence). CDR3 size: 14 residues. The germline V and J ends were trimmed by 1 base and 1 base, with 8 bases remaining between them. CDR3 amino acids: CASSLTEGNYGYTF. The CDR3 region has the DNA TGTGCCAGCAGCTTGACGGAGGGTAACTATGGCTACACCTTC.

This clone was picked up a small number of times. The rearrangement joins TRBV10-2 to TRBJ1-1; D gene ambiguous. Germline V gene data show CDR1 as WSHSY and CDR2 as SAAADI. V was clipped by 7 bases and J by 1 base, with 4 bases between them. The CDR3 consists of 11 residues. CDR3 region: CASTENTEAFF. The CDR3 nucleotides read TGCGCCAGCACGGAGAACACTGAAGCTTTCTTT.

The V and J genes are TRBV9 and TRBJ2-2; tentatively, D is TRBD1 (6 bases). The CDR3 is 16 residues long. Germline V gene lookup returns CDR1 SGDLS and CDR2 YYNGEE. V lost 0 bases and J lost 6, with 15 bases in between. Here the CDR3 DNA reads TGTGCCAGCAGCGTAGGCAGGGGTTCTTTGGCCGGGGAGCTGTTTTTT. Amino acids: CASSVGRGSLAGELFF.

J is TRBJ1-2 and V is TRBV11-2; D is unresolved. This CDR3 contains 15 residues. In germline, CDR1 is SGHAT, CDR2 FQNNGV. V was pared by 3 bases and J by 4 bases, with 15 bases between. The CDR3 DNA is TGTGCCAGCAGCTTCCCTAAGGTTTTCGGCTATGGCTACACCTTC. This gives the protein CASSFPKVFGYGYTF.

V is TRBV7-9 and J is TRBJ2-7, with D tentatively TRBD1 or TRBD2 (6 bases each). The CDR3 totals 14 residues. Germline V CDR1 and CDR2: SEHNR, FQNEAQ (reference sequence). Trimming cost V 8 bases and J 6 bases, with 20 bases left between them. The CDR3 nucleotides read TGTGCCAGCTCCTTACTAGCAGGGGCCTCCGAGCAGTACTTC. This codes for CASSLLAGASEQYF.

This clone was seen only once. CDR3 amino acids: CASSPPVTSAISPLHF. CDR3 bases: TGTGCCAGCTCACCACCGGTTACGAGTGCTATTTCACCCCTCCACTTT. This chain joins TRBV18 and TRBJ1-6, with D hard to call. Germline CDR1 and CDR2: KGHSH and LQKENI. CDR3 length: 16 residues. The ends were cut back, 0 bases at V and 9 bases at J, with 15 bases in the middle. The complete variable domain, with remaining parts taken from reference TRBV18 and TRBJ1-6, reads NAGVMQNPRHLVRRRGQEARLRCSPMKGHSHVYWYRQLPEEGLKFMVYLQKENIIDESGMPKERFSAEFPKEGPSILRIQQVVRGDSAAYFCASSPPVTSAISPLHFGNGTRLTVT.

The sample holds a few counts of this clone. V usage is TRBV27 and J usage is TRBJ1-2, with D perhaps matching TRBD1 (5 bases). The germline CDR1 and CDR2 sequences are MNHEY and SMNVEV (reference sequence). The CDR3 contains 13 residues. The V end lost 1 base, the J end lost 7 bases, and 10 bases lay between the germline ends. In DNA form, the CDR3 reads TGTGCCAGCAGTTTATGGGCGGGGGGTGGCTACACCTTC. It translates to CASSLWAGGGYTF.

J is TRBJ2-5 and V is TRBV18; possible D gene TRBD2, 6 bases. Deletions cut 2 bases from V and 5 bases from J, with 15 bases between. The CDR3 contains 15 residues. The germline gives CDR1 KGHSH, CDR2 LQKENI. CDR3 loop: CASSPYLAGGETQYF. CDR3 coding DNA: TGTGCCAGCTCACCATACTTGGCCGGAGGGGAGACCCAGTACTTC.

CDR3 sequence reads: CASSLRTSGQETQYF. Written as DNA, the CDR3 is TGTGCCAGCAGCCTTCGGACTAGCGGGCAAGAGACCCAGTACTTC. The chain employs TRBV5-4 and TRBJ2-5, with TRBD2 identical over 11 bases. The J segment lost 2 bases and the V segment lost 4 bases, leaving 4 bases of the junction unmatched. Germline lookup yields CDR1 SGHNT and CDR2 YYREEE (reference sequence). This CDR3 has 15 residues.

The gene calls are TRBV19 and TRBJ2-2, with D perhaps given as TRBD1 or TRBD2 (5 bases each). The CDR3 spans 15 residues. CDR1 is LNHDA and CDR2 is SQIVND in the germline V gene (reference sequence). V gave up 4 bases and J gave up 4 bases, with 13 bases separating them. As DNA, the CDR3 is TGTGCCAGTAGTACAGGGCCAGGGACCACCGGGGAGCTGTTTTTT. The encoded protein is CASSTGPGTTGELFF.

The chain is built from TRBV11-2 and TRBJ1-1, with D possibly being TRBD1 (5 bases). This CDR3 comprises 13 residues. Trimming cost V 5 bases and J 3 bases, with 10 bases left between them. Germline assignment: CDR1 SGHAT and CDR2 FQNNGV. The CDR3 DNA sequence: TGTGCCAGCAGCCCGCAGACAGACACTGAAGCTTTCTTT. It is translated as CASSPQTDTEAFF.

The rearrangement joins TRBV7-6 to TRBJ2-1, with TRBD1 matching over 9 bases. There are 16 residues in the CDR3. Germline CDR1 is SGHVS and CDR2 is FNYEAQ. The junction had 5 bases not matched to a gene; V was cut back by 5 bases and J by 0 bases. This chain's CDR3 is CASSRTGGRSYNEQFF. CDR3 bases: TGTGCCAGCAGCCGAACAGGGGGCCGCTCCTACAATGAGCAGTTCTTC.

V and J are TRBV27 and TRBJ2-7, with TRBD1 as a possible D gene (6 bases). Germline V gene data show CDR1 as MNHEY and CDR2 as SMNVEV (reference sequence). Trimming removed 5 bases from V and 2 bases from J, with 16 bases in between. This CDR3 has 15 residues. CDR3 coding DNA: TGTGCCAGCAGTATCCTCCCGACAGGAACCTACGAGCAGTACTTC. It translates to CASSILPTGTYEQYF.

The V gene is TRBV6-1, the J gene TRBJ2-7, with 12 bases aligning to TRBD1. Germline loops: CDR1 MNHNS, CDR2 SASEGT. Trimming at V came to 1 base and at J to 2 bases, leaving 0 bases not matched to a gene. CDR3 size: 15 residues. The CDR3 coding sequence is TGTGCCAGCAGTGAAGGGGACAGGGGGCCCTACGAGCAGTACTTC. Encoded protein: CASSEGDRGPYEQYF.

This clone was observed a handful of times. J is TRBJ2-5 and V is TRBV7-9; D is perhaps TRBD1 or TRBD2 (5 bases each). Germline CDR1 reads SEHNR; CDR2 reads FQNEAQ (reference sequence). Trimming left V 4 bases short and J 5 bases short, with 23 bases between. The CDR3 spans 17 residues. CDR3 sequence: CASSSTIDRGWGETQYF. The DNA for the CDR3 is TGTGCCAGCAGCTCAACGATCGACCGGGGCTGGGGGGAGACCCAGTACTTC.

This chain joins TRBV19 and TRBJ2-1, with 10 bases that match TRBD2. The V and J ends lost 4 bases and 4 bases, in that order; junction bases with no gene match: 7. Germline values: CDR1 LNHDA, CDR2 SQIVND (reference sequence). There are 16 residues in the CDR3. CDR3 sequence reads: CASSRASGGSYNEQFF. The CDR3, as DNA: TGTGCCAGTAGTAGAGCTAGCGGGGGTTCTTACAATGAGCAGTTCTTC.